The 31 T cell receptor beta chains in this list originate from one sample, sequenced in a study of blood T cell repertoires in COVID-19. Clones were sequenced by immunoSEQ multiplex PCR, and TCRdb holds only the in-frame ones, with some missing. The data hold under 200,000 clones, with 70% to 90% observed a single time. Material for sequencing was peripheral blood. Receptors originate from a man aged 60 to 75 with active or convalescent COVID-19.

The V call is TRBV3-1 (or the pseudogene TRBV3-2), the J call TRBJ2-7; a weak D match, TRBD2 (6 bases). CDR1 LGHDT and CDR2 YNNKEL come from the germline V gene (reference sequence). V shed 1 base and J shed 4 bases, with 14 bases lying between them. The CDR3 contains 15 residues. CDR3 DNA sequence: TGTGCCAGCAGCCAAGGGGGGGTTGAAGGTTACGAGCAGTACTTC. This translates into CASSQGGVEGYEQYF.

V and J are TRBV9 and TRBJ2-1; 8 nucleotides agree with TRBD1. V lost 0 bases, J lost 3 bases, and 5 bases stayed unmatched. CDR1 and CDR2 from the germline V gene are SGDLS and YYNGEE. The length of the CDR3 is 16 residues. The CDR3 sequence is CASSVAGTGDYNEQFF. The CDR3 DNA follows: TGTGCCAGCAGCGTAGCCGGGACAGGAGACTACAATGAGCAGTTCTTC.

The CDR3 here is CASSAWESYEQYF. DNA of the CDR3: TGTGCCAGCAGTGCTTGGGAGTCCTACGAGCAGTACTTC. The genes are TRBV2 and TRBJ2-7; D may be TRBD2 (5 bases). The CDR3 contains 13 residues. V lost 4 bases and J 1 base, leaving 8 bases between the germline ends. Germline lookup yields CDR1 SNHLY and CDR2 FYNNEI.

The chain uses TRBV29-1 and TRBJ2-3; D might be TRBD2 (5 bases). The ends were cut back, 7 bases at V and 2 bases at J, with 10 bases in the middle. Germline loops: CDR1 SQVTM, CDR2 ANQGSEA. This CDR3 spans 12 amino acids. Here the CDR3 DNA reads TGCAGCGCTGCCGGGAACACAGATACGCAGTATTTT. As protein: CSAAGNTDTQYF.

The V call is TRBV6-5, the J call TRBJ2-4; 7 bases are shared with TRBD1. In germline, CDR1 is MNHEY, CDR2 SVGAGI. The CDR3 extends over 16 amino acids. V shed 2 bases, J shed 0 bases, and the junction held 4 bases outside the gene matches. The CDR3 spells CASSYERGRAKNIQYF. CDR3 DNA sequence: TGTGCCAGCAGTTACGAAAGGGGGCGAGCCAAAAACATTCAGTACTTC.

The chain links TRBV7-9 to TRBJ2-5; 9 nucleotides line up with TRBD2. J was trimmed by 4 bases and V by 4 bases; bases with no gene match: 1. CDR1 SEHNR and CDR2 FQNEAQ come from the germline V gene (reference sequence). The CDR3 is 13 amino acids. CDR3 bases: TGTGCCAGCAGCTCTAGCGGGATAGAGACCCAGTACTTC. Its translation is CASSSSGIETQYF.

V usage is TRBV6-4 and J usage is TRBJ2-3, with TRBD2 identical over 7 bases. Germline CDR1 reads MRHNA; CDR2 reads SNTAGT. The CDR3 contains 14 residues. The V segment lost 6 bases and the J segment 3 bases; nucleotides outside the gene matches: 6. CDR3 in DNA: TGTGCCAGCAGCAGGGACTACCAGACAGATACGCAGTATTTT. Translating gives CASSRDYQTDTQYF.

A word on this clone: Other nucleotide sequences in the sample specify the same CDR3. This sequence joins TRBV18 and TRBJ1-3, with 7 bases matching TRBD1. The junction had 4 bases not matched to a gene; V was cut back by 3 bases and J by 2 bases. The CDR3 consists of 15 residues. Germline loops: CDR1 KGHSH, CDR2 LQKENI. The chain's CDR3 is CASSPRTGAGNTIYF. DNA of the CDR3: TGTGCCAGCTCACCTCGGACAGGAGCTGGAAACACCATATATTTT.

A single count supports this clone. The V call is TRBV19, the J call TRBJ2-7, with D possibly being TRBD1 (5 bases). Germline V CDR1 and CDR2: LNHDA, SQIVND (reference sequence). Trimming removed 0 bases at V and 6 bases at J, with 12 bases between. The CDR3 covers 14 residues. In nucleotides, the CDR3 is TGTGCCAGTAGTATAGAACCAGGGTTGGGCGAGCAGTACTTC. Translating it yields CASSIEPGLGEQYF. Supplemented by reference TRBV19 and TRBJ2-7, the full variable domain reads DGGITQSPKYLFRKEGQNVTLSCEQNLNHDAMYWYRQDPGQGLRLIYYSQIVNDFQKGDIAEGYSVSREKKESFPLTVTSAQKNPTAFYLCASSIEPGLGEQYFGPGTRLTVT.

The chain couples TRBV4-1 to TRBJ2-4; 9 nucleotides line up with TRBD1. CDR3 length: 15 residues. Trimming removed 0 bases from V and 8 bases from J; junction bases left unmatched: 5. Germline assignment: CDR1 MGHRA and CDR2 YSYEKL. The CDR3 region is CASSQEGTGRDIQYF. CDR3 nucleotide sequence: TGCGCCAGCAGCCAAGAGGGGACAGGGCGGGACATTCAGTACTTC.

The chain carries TRBV5-6 and TRBJ1-4; 7 bases align to TRBD1. Germline V CDR1 and CDR2: SGHDT, YYEEEE. There are 14 residues in the CDR3. V was clipped by 2 bases and J by 6 bases; unmatched bases: 4. CDR3 nucleotide sequence: TGTGCCAGCAGCTTCGACAGGGTCGATGAAAAACTGTTTTTT. Protein: CASSFDRVDEKLFF.

This clone was seen a handful of times. The chain links TRBV11-1 to TRBJ2-7, with 14 bases that match TRBD2. CDR3 length: 15 amino acids. CDR1 and CDR2 (germline): SGHAT, FQDESV (reference sequence). Losses at the gene ends were 3 bases for V and 7 bases for J; bases not matched to a gene: 5. CDR3 loop: CASSLGTSGGVEQYF. The CDR3 nucleotides are TGTGCCAGCAGCTTGGGGACTAGCGGGGGTGTGGAGCAGTACTTC. Full variable domain (rest looked up from reference TRBV11-1 and TRBJ2-7): EAEVAQSPRYKITEKSQAVAFWCDPISGHATLYWYRQILGQGPELLVQFQDESVVDDSQLPKDRFSAERLKGVDSTLKIQPAELGDSAMYLCASSLGTSGGVEQYFGPGTRLTVT.

The rearrangement uses TRBV6-5 and TRBJ1-2; TRBD1 matches at 11 bases. J gave up 7 bases and V 9 bases, and 4 bases lay outside the gene matches. CDR1 is MNHEY, CDR2 SVGAGI, per germline. This CDR3 spans 12 amino acids. DNA of the CDR3: TGTGCCAGTCGGGACAGGGGGGGTGGCTACACCTTC. Amino acids: CASRDRGGGYTF.

The chain carries TRBV19 and TRBJ1-2; maybe TRBD1 (6 bases). Germline V gives CDR1 LNHDA, CDR2 SQIVND (reference sequence). The CDR3 extends over 14 amino acids. V gave up 5 bases and J gave up 8 bases, with 18 bases separating them. The CDR3 region is CASSGRGGARGYTF. CDR3 DNA: TGTGCCAGTAGTGGACGCGGGGGGGCGCGGGGCTACACCTTC.

J is TRBJ1-4 and V is TRBV6-5; 7 bases fit TRBD1. With V trimmed by 5 bases and J by 5 bases, 8 bases remained unmatched. Germline-derived CDR1 and CDR2 are MNHEY and SVGAGI. The CDR3 runs 15 residues. As DNA, the CDR3 is TGTGCCAGCAGTCCTAGGACAGGCCCAAATGAAAAACTGTTTTTT. Translating it yields CASSPRTGPNEKLFF.

The chain combines TRBV2 with TRBJ1-1, with 7 positions matching TRBD1. CDR1 SNHLY and CDR2 FYNNEI come from the germline V gene. The CDR3 runs 16 residues. Losses at the gene ends were 6 bases for V and 4 bases for J; bases not matched to a gene: 14. CDR3 coding DNA: TGTGCCAGCAGGAAAGAGGCATACAGGGGTGGCACTGAAGCTTTCTTT. Its protein product is CASRKEAYRGGTEAFF.

The chain recombines TRBV18 with TRBJ1-1; D possibly corresponds to TRBD1 (6 bases). Trimming took 7 bases from V and 1 from J, leaving 10 bases between them. This CDR3 is 13 amino acids long. Looked up from germline, CDR1 is KGHSH and CDR2 is LQKENI. CDR3: CASLGGENTEAFF. The CDR3 nucleotides are TGTGCCAGCTTAGGGGGAGAGAACACTGAAGCTTTCTTT.

The chain has TRBV6-1 and TRBJ2-3; tentative D call: TRBD1 (6 bases). The V gene lost 2 bases and the J gene lost 0 bases, with 9 bases spanning the gap. Per germline, CDR1 MNHNS and CDR2 SASEGT. CDR3 length equals 15 residues. The CDR3 DNA reads TGTGCCAGCAGTGAAATCCAGGGGAGCACAGATACGCAGTATTTT. It encodes CASSEIQGSTDTQYF.

This clone was found once. The same CDR3 arises from other DNA sequences in this sample as well. The rearrangement uses TRBV5-1 and TRBJ1-4, with TRBD1 as a possible D gene (6 bases). The germline V and J ends were trimmed by 2 bases and 5 bases, with 10 bases remaining between them. CDR1 and CDR2 from the germline V gene are SGHRS and YFSETQ. CDR3 length: 14 amino acids. The CDR3 nucleotides read TGCGCCAGCAGCTTACAGGGAGGGAATGAAAAACTGTTTTTT. Its translation is CASSLQGGNEKLFF.

V usage is TRBV21-1 and J usage is TRBJ1-2; the DNA was not compared with TRBD1, the D call given in the table. TRBV21-1 is a listed pseudogene. This CDR3 comprises 14 residues. The CDR3 region has the DNA TGTGCCAGCAGGGGGACAGGGGGGTCCTATGGCTACACCTTC. Amino acid sequence: CASRGTGGSYGYTF.

Worth noting for this clone: The same CDR3 is also encoded by other DNA sequences in this sample. The V and J genes are TRBV5-1 and TRBJ1-5, with 7 bases that match TRBD1. The V gene end was trimmed by 4 bases and the J gene end by 2 bases; junction bases not matched to a gene: 3. The germline CDR1 and CDR2 sequences are SGHRS and YFSETQ. CDR3 length equals 14 residues. DNA of the CDR3: TGCGCCAGCAGCCCTGGGACAGGCAATCAGCCCCAGCATTTT. Protein product: CASSPGTGNQPQHF.

This chain connects TRBV5-4 to TRBJ2-7, with TRBD2 identical over 7 bases. The CDR3 covers 14 residues. Looked up from germline, CDR1 is SGHNT and CDR2 is YYREEE (reference sequence). J gave up 1 base and V 0 bases, and 1 base lay outside the gene matches. The CDR3: CASSLDGGSYEQYF. Here the CDR3 DNA reads TGTGCCAGCAGCTTGGACGGGGGGTCCTACGAGCAGTACTTC. Full variable domain (outside the CDR3, taken from reference TRBV5-4 and TRBJ2-7): ETGVTQSPTHLIKTRGQQVTLRCSSQSGHNTVSWYQQALGQGPQFIFQYYREEENGRGNFPPRFSGLQFPNYSSELNVNALELDDSALYLCASSLDGGSYEQYFGPGTRLTVT.

The chain employs TRBV12-5 and TRBJ1-1; D not resolved. CDR1 and CDR2 from the germline V gene are LGHNT and FRNRAP. The CDR3 runs 13 residues. Deletions cut 2 bases from V and 5 bases from J, with 9 bases between. The CDR3, as DNA: TGTGCTAGTGGTTTGCGGGCGGGGACTGAAGCTTTCTTT. Translating it yields CASGLRAGTEAFF.

The chain links TRBV12-3 or TRBV12-4 to TRBJ1-2, with a weak D call TRBD1 (6 bases). The CDR3 spans 12 residues. V shed 0 bases and J shed 8 bases, with 7 bases lying between them. This chain's CDR3 is CASSLAGGGYTF. The DNA of the CDR3 is TGTGCCAGCAGTTTAGCTGGGGGCGGCTACACCTTC.

This clone showed up just a few times. The chain joins TRBV2 to TRBJ2-3; D may be TRBD2 (6 bases). The CDR3 extends over 17 amino acids. CDR1 and CDR2 (germline): SNHLY, FYNNEI. Trimming shortened V by 1 base and J by 2 bases, and 16 bases separated the two germline ends. In nucleotides, the CDR3 is TGTGCCAGCAGTGAAGAATACGGCGGGGTCCTCACAGATACGCAGTATTTT. Encoded protein: CASSEEYGGVLTDTQYF.

This clone was found once. The chain links TRBV29-1 to TRBJ2-7; the match to TRBD2 covers 9 bases. The germline V gene has CDR1 SQVTM and CDR2 ANQGSEA. The junction had 7 bases not matched to a gene; V was cut back by 6 bases and J by 1 base. This CDR3 region has 14 residues. Here the CDR3 reads CSVGSGGPSYEQYF. The CDR3 nucleotides are TGCAGCGTCGGTAGCGGGGGCCCTTCCTACGAGCAGTACTTC.

The chain is built from TRBV11-2 and TRBJ1-3; D is unresolved. Deletions cut 2 bases from V and 0 bases from J, with 11 bases between. Germline CDR1 reads SGHAT; CDR2 reads FQNNGV. This CDR3 has 16 amino acids. The CDR3 protein is CASSLMQASSGNTIYF. Here the CDR3 DNA reads TGTGCCAGCAGCTTAATGCAGGCGAGCTCTGGAAACACCATATATTTT.

This clone showed up just once. The J gene is TRBJ2-5, the V gene TRBV6-1, with a weak D call TRBD2 (6 bases). The CDR3 sequence is 16 residues long. Trimming took 4 bases from V and 5 from J, leaving 20 bases between them. Germline CDR1 reads MNHNS; CDR2 reads SASEGT. The CDR3 nucleotides read TGTGCCAGCAGTGTTAATCAGAAGGGGAGCGGGGAGACCCAGTACTTC. This encodes CASSVNQKGSGETQYF.

V usage is TRBV15 and J usage is TRBJ2-1; TRBD1 aligns across 9 bases. Germline V gives CDR1 LNHNV, CDR2 YYDKDF (reference sequence). The CDR3 covers 15 residues. V dropped 3 bases and J dropped 6; count of bases not matched to a gene: 6. The CDR3 is CATSRRTGEGNEQFF. CDR3 nucleotides: TGTGCCACCAGCAGGAGGACAGGGGAGGGCAATGAGCAGTTCTTC. Full variable domain (outside the CDR3, taken from reference TRBV15 and TRBJ2-1): DAMVIQNPRYQVTQFGKPVTLSCSQTLNHNVMYWYQQKSSQAPKLLFHYYDKDFNNEADTPDNFQSRRPNTSFCFLDIRSPGLGDTAMYLCATSRRTGEGNEQFFGPGTRLTVL.

V usage is TRBV19 and J usage is TRBJ1-2, with D perhaps matching TRBD1 (6 bases). The ends were cut back, 3 bases at V and 6 bases at J, with 11 bases in the middle. Germline V gene sequence: CDR1 LNHDA, CDR2 SQIVND (reference sequence). This CDR3 has 13 amino acids. DNA for the CDR3: TGTGCCAGTAGTATCTCAGGGGAAAATGGCTACACCTTC. This encodes CASSISGENGYTF.

This clone was found once. This chain uses TRBV10-3 with TRBJ1-6; unclear D gene. The CDR3 is 14 residues long. Per germline, CDR1 ENHRY and CDR2 SYGVKD. V was clipped by 6 bases and J by 9 bases, with 15 bases between them. CDR3 in amino acids: CAISPAAEGSPLHF. Here the CDR3 DNA reads TGTGCCATCAGCCCTGCGGCAGAGGGTTCACCCCTCCACTTT.